This T cell receptor (beta chain) was recovered during a study of beta chain features in type 1 diabetes. Study findings and constraints: Small HLA sub-analyses could not settle whether HLA shapes TCRB rearrangement. Shorter TCRB CDR3s, moderately but significantly so, were found in Type 1 diabetes patients in all four CD4+ subsets. cDNA-based sequencing might over-represent cells highly expressing TCR. The naive, central memory and Treg TCRB repertoires looked more alike in patients than they did in healthy donors.

On this clone itself: The target antigen is unknown.

The entirety of the isolated RNA underwent reverse transcription, so expressed TCRB transcripts were sequenced. Assay used: immunoSEQ multiplex PCR; TCRdb lists only in-frame clones, some missing. The sample lists around 130,000 clones, about a sixth seen once, with less than 3% in the top ten. Central memory, naive, regulatory and stem cell-like memory CD4+ cells were sorted by CD45RO/CCR7/CD25/CD127/CD95/CD27. This TCR came from a man younger than 45 with type 1 diabetes. Sequenced material: central memory CD4+ T cells from blood.

The CDR3 bases are TGCGCCAGCAGCCAAGATAACCAGGGGGCTTTTCAGCCCCAGCATTTT. It is translated as CASSQDNQGAFQPQHF. This rearrangement joins TRBV4-1 to TRBJ1-5, with 8 bases matching TRBD1. The germline CDR1 and CDR2 sequences are MGHRA and YSYEKL. This CDR3 has 16 residues. V shed 0 bases, J shed 6 bases, and the junction held 7 bases outside the gene matches.